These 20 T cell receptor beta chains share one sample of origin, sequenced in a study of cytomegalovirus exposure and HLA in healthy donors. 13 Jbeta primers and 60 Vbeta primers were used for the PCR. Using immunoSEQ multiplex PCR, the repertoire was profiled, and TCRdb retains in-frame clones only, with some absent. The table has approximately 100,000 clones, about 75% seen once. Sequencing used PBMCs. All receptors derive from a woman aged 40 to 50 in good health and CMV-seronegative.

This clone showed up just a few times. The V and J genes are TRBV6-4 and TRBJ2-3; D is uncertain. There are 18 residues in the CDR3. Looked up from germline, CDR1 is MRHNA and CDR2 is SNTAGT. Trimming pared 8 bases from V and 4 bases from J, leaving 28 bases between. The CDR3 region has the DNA TGTGCCAGCCCAGTACCTACTCCGGGTCCGCTAAAGCCAGATACGCAGTATTTT. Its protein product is CASPVPTPGPLKPDTQYF.

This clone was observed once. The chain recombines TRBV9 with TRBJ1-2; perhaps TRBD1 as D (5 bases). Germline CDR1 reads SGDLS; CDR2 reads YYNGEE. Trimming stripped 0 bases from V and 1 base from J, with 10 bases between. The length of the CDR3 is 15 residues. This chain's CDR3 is CASSVAGGVNYGYTF. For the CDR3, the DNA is TGTGCCAGCAGCGTAGCCGGGGGAGTTAACTATGGCTACACCTTC.

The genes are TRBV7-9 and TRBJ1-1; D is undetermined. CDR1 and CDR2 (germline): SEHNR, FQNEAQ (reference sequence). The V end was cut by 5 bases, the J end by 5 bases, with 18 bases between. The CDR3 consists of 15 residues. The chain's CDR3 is CASSPMRVRRTEAFF. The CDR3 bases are TGTGCCAGCAGCCCAATGCGGGTTCGGCGGACTGAAGCTTTCTTT.

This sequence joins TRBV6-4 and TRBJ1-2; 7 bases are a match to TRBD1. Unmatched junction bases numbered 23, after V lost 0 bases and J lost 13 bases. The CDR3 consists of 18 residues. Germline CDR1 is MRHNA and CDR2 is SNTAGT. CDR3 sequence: CASSDSRGRIAPKDWCTF. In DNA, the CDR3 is TGTGCCAGCAGTGACTCGAGGGGGCGAATAGCACCTAAGGATTGGTGCACCTTC.

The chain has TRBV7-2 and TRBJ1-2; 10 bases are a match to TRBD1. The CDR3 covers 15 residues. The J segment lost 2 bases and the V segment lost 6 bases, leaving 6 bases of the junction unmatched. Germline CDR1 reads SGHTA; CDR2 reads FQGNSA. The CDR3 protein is CASRSPGQGNYGYTF. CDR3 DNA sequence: TGTGCCAGCAGGAGCCCGGGACAGGGGAACTATGGCTACACCTTC.

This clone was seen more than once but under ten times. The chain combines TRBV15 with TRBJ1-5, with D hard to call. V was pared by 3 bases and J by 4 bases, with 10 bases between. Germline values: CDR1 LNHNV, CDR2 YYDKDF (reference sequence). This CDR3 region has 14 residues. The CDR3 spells CATSSSAGNQPQHF. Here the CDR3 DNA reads TGTGCCACCAGCAGTAGTGCCGGGAATCAGCCCCAGCATTTT.

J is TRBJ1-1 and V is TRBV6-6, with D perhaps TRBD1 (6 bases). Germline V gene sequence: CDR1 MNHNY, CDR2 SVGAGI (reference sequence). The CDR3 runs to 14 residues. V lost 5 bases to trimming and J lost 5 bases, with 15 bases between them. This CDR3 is CASSDTGKGTEAFF. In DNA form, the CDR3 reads TGTGCCAGCAGTGACACAGGGAAAGGGACTGAAGCTTTCTTT.

CDR3 amino acids: CASSGGTGGGNTIYF. Written as DNA, the CDR3 is TGTGCCAGCAGCGGCGGGACAGGGGGTGGAAACACCATATATTTT. The rearrangement uses TRBV9 and TRBJ1-3, with 11 bases identical to TRBD1. The CDR3 contains 15 residues. The trim removed 3 bases at V and 3 bases at J, leaving 2 bases unmatched. Germline V lookup: CDR1 SGDLS, CDR2 YYNGEE. Full variable domain (remainder filled in from reference TRBV9 and TRBJ1-3): DSGVTQTPKHLITATGQRVTLRCSPRSGDLSVYWYQQSLDQGLQFLIQYYNGEERAKGNILERFSAQQFPDLHSELNLSSLELGDSALYFCASSGGTGGGNTIYFGEGSWLTVV.

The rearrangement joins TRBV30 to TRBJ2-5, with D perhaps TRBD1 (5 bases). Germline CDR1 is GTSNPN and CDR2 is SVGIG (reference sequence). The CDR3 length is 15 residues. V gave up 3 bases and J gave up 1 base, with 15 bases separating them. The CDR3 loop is CAWRLTAIVQETQYF. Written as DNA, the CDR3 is TGTGCCTGGAGACTGACAGCGATTGTCCAAGAGACCCAGTACTTC.

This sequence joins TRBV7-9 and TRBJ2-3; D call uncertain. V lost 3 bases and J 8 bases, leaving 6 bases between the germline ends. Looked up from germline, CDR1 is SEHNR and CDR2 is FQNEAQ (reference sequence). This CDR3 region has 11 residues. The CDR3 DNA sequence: TGTGCCAGCAGCTTCCTTATTACGCAGTATTTT. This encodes CASSFLITQYF.

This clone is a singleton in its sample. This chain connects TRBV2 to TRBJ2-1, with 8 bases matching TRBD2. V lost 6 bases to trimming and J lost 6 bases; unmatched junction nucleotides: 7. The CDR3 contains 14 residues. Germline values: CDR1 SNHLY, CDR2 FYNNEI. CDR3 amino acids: CASRERLAPNEQFF. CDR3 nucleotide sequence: TGTGCCAGCAGGGAACGACTAGCGCCCAATGAGCAGTTCTTC.

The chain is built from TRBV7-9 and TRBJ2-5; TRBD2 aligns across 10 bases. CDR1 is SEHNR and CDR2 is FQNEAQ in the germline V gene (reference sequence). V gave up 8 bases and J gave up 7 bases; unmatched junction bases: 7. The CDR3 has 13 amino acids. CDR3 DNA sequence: TGTGCCAGCGTCCCTGTAGCGGGGGGGACCCAGTACTTC. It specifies CASVPVAGGTQYF.

CDR3: CASSSIGLGDNSPLHF. DNA of the CDR3: TGTGCCAGCAGCTCGATAGGACTAGGGGATAATTCACCCCTCCACTTT. The rearrangement joins TRBV5-6 to TRBJ1-6; the D gene is possibly TRBD1 (5 bases). V was shortened by 3 bases and J by 5 bases, with 15 bases between the two germline ends. CDR3 length equals 16 residues. Germline assignment: CDR1 SGHDT and CDR2 YYEEEE.

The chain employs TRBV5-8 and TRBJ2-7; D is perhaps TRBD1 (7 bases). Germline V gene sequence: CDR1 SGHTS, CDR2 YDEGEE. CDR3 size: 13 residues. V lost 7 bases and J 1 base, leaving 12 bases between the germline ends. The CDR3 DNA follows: TGTGCCAGCGGAGGGGGCCCTTCCTACGAGCAGTACTTC. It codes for CASGGGPSYEQYF.

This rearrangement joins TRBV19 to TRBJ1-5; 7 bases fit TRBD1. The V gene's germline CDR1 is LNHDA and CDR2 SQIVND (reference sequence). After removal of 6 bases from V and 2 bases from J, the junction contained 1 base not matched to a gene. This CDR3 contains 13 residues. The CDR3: CASSGTGNQPQHF. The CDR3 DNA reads TGTGCCAGTAGCGGGACAGGCAATCAGCCCCAGCATTTT. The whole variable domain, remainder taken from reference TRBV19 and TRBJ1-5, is DGGITQSPKYLFRKEGQNVTLSCEQNLNHDAMYWYRQDPGQGLRLIYYSQIVNDFQKGDIAEGYSVSREKKESFPLTVTSAQKNPTAFYLCASSGTGNQPQHFGDGTRLSIL.

In DNA, the CDR3 is TGTGCCAGCAGCCGACAGGGACACAACTATGGCTACACCTTC. It specifies CASSRQGHNYGYTF. The chain has TRBV6-1 and TRBJ1-2, with 7 bases that match TRBD1. V trimming: 6 bases; J trimming: 2 bases; junction bases outside the gene matches: 6. The CDR3 spans 14 residues. Per germline, CDR1 MNHNS and CDR2 SASEGT.

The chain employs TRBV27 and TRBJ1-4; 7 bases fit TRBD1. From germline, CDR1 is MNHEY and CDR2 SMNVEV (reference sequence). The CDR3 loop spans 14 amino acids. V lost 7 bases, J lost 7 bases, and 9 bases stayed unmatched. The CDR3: CASKKDRPGEKLFF. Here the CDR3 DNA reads TGTGCCAGCAAGAAGGACAGGCCGGGTGAAAAACTGTTTTTT. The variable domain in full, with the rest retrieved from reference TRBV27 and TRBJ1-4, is EAQVTQNPRYLITVTGKKLTVTCSQNMNHEYMSWYRQDPGLGLRQIYYSMNVEVTDKGDVPEGYKVSRKEKRNFPLILESPSPNQTSLYFCASKKDRPGEKLFFGSGTQLSVL.

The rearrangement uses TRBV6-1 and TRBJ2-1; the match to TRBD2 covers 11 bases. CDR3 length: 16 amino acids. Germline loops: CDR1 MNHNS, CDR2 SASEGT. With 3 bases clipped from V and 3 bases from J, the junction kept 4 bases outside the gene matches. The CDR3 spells CASSEEGLAVYNEQFF. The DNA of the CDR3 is TGTGCCAGCAGTGAGGAGGGACTAGCGGTCTACAATGAGCAGTTCTTC.

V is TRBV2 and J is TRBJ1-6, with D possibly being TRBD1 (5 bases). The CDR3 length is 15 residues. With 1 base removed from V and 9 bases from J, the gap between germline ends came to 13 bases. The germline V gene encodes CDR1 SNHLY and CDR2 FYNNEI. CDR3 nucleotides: TGTGCCAGCAGTGAAGTGGGGGGGAAGGGTTCACCCCTCCACTTT. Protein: CASSEVGGKGSPLHF.

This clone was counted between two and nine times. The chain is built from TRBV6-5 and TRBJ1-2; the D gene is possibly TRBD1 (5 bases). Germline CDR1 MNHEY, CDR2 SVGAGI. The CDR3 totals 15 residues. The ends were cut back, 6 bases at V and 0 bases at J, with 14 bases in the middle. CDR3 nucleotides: TGTGCCAGCAGCAAGGGCGGGGCCTCTAACTATGGCTACACCTTC. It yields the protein CASSKGGASNYGYTF.